This TCR beta chain was identified in a study of blood T cells in healthy people across ages. A J-beta primer mix and a sample-barcoded 5' primer were used in a second PCR of roughly 6 to 11 cycles. TCRdb reprocessed the 5' RACE reads with MiXCR, giving one entry per CDR3 protein. The table records 1 million or so distinct CDR3 sequences, 35% to 50% of them present only once. The authors drew 8 to 10 milliliters of peripheral blood from each donor. The germline V gene has CDR1 ENHRY and CDR2 SYGVKD. Trimming left V 5 bases short and J 1 base short, with 17 bases between. The CDR3 is 16 amino acids. J is TRBJ2-5 and V is TRBV10-3, with D tentatively TRBD1 (5 bases). Source material: blood. This sequence was found in a woman between 55 and 75 years old in good health. The CDR3 region is CAISLTATRLQETQYF. For the CDR3, the DNA is TGTGCCATCAGTCTGACAGCGACACGTCTCCAAGAGACCCAGTACTTC.